The following is a TCR beta chain sequence with its context. No antigen is known for it. Base quality data are lacking; no much larger clone is found one base away. The record originates from a study of cytomegalovirus exposure and HLA in healthy donors listed by TCRdb under 2017. In terms of the full investigation: An earlier analysis of 587 of the donors reported 276 Gb of sequence data and approximately 120 million unique TCR beta sequences obtained from about 170 million T cells. An early release that covered fewer than 800 HLA-typed donors contained approximately 300 gigabases of sequencing data and 80 million or so unique TCR sequences. In a later genetic analysis, genome-wide SNP genotypes for about 65% of the 666 donors were used, and that subset was treated as a discovery cohort. All discovery cohort repertoires had been generated on a single sequencing platform. A few DR-DQ haplotypes were treated as single units for association and clustering because of strong linkage in the cohort. A later analysis re-analyzed previously published TCR beta repertoires from about 730 donors and added high-resolution HLA genotyping to study TCR occurrence patterns. Rather than using new phenotypic data, the later analysis identified candidate immune exposures from TCR beta sequences and from how often those sequences occurred across donors. Among some 400 genotyped donors of the cohort, an average of approximately 240,000 unique TCR beta nucleotide sequences were sequenced per donor, around 20% of them non-productive. In addition to the first cohort of 500 to 850 subjects, a separate validation cohort of under 150 different subjects was used. High-throughput TCR immunosequencing, statistical association of individual TCRs with disease status, and machine learning were combined to predict cytomegalovirus infection status. Of the 300 to 500 genotyped donors, over 80% were placed in the genetic ancestry cluster associated with self-reported Caucasian donors. HLA typing included class I and class II loci at four-digit resolution. The study used immunosequencing to profile the T cell repertoires of under 700 subjects and linked those repertoires to cytomegalovirus serostatus. To decide whether each TCR beta V gene segment behaved as functional or pseudogenic, an earlier analysis of some 600 of the donors relied on high-throughput TCR beta sequencing. Typing coverage varied by locus: 629-630 donors for A, B, C, DRB1 and DQB1; about 520 for DQA1; approximately 610 for DPA1; fewer than 480 for DPB1. The aim of the study was to test whether cataloging public T cell receptors could identify signatures of past pathogen exposure. Donor age, sex, ethnicity and CMV serostatus were collected together with the repertoire data.

In total, approximately 690 healthy bone marrow donors made up the cohort. At the time of sampling, every cohort member was nominally healthy, though immune exposures that went unrecorded were likely present. The donor was CMV seropositive and was included in the group of some 290 seropositive cohort members. A peripheral blood sample was provided by each donor, and peripheral blood mononuclear cells were used for TCR beta sequencing. The Qiagen DNeasy Blood Extraction Kit was used to extract genomic DNA from the blood cell samples. Trimming removed 3 bases from V and 7 bases from J, leaving 19 bases between the germline ends. Per the germline V gene, SGHTA is the CDR1 and FQGNSA is the CDR2. The CDR3 covers 15 residues, taking in both the cysteine and the phenylalanine. Just the 45-base CDR3 DNA is kept, in frame starting at base 1. Here is what the overall study found, with its caveats: In vitro tests confirmed that a few of the cytomegalovirus-associated TCR beta chains recognize cytomegalovirus antigens. A further reported finding was that TCR beta sequences accurately predicted the HLA-A and HLA-B alleles for most subjects in the first cohort. According to the authors, the approach could potentially be generalized to other disease states and immunological phenotypes. In a later analysis, several top co-occurrence clusters were reported to appear linked to parvovirus B19, influenza, CMV and Epstein-Barr virus. In an earlier analysis of around 500 of the donors, most TCR beta V segments appeared in productive rearrangements about 87% or about 30% of the time, broadly matching IMGT annotations. Cytomegalovirus status was reported to be diagnosed by the classifier with high specificity and sensitivity in both the original and validation cohorts. Linkage disequilibrium might explain the correlated functional status among segregating V segments, but an unknown experimental factor could not be ruled out. An association between a missense DCLRE1C variant and V-gene and J-gene trimming of TCR beta chains was found in a later genetic analysis and replicated in an independent cohort. In a later analysis, HLA-associated TCR beta chains showed more clonal expansion and lower generation probabilities than non-associated chains that were equally common. Because counts were too low, about 18 rarely observed V segments, including chromosome 9 orphons, were left out of the earlier analysis of roughly 600 of the donors. Roughly uniform sequencing depth across donors was assumed in presence/absence analyses, although this assumption may not hold. The cohort was sequenced for TCR beta chains only, and without alpha or paired-chain data the features that could be detected were limited. According to a later analysis, most CMV-associated TCR beta chains appeared to be HLA-restricted, and the HLA associations seemed to be driven largely by CMV exposure. Specific HLA alleles were associated with 16,951 TCR beta sequences at a false discovery rate of 0.05 in a later analysis. Because HLA typing was unavailable for some donors at each locus, only the typed subset was used in association tests. Most TCR sequences were observed very rarely across donors, whereas some public TCRs were present in many individuals. In a later analysis, the rate of TCR association differed among HLA loci, with DRB1 alleles having the most associated TCRs and HLA-C alleles having the fewest. In a later genetic analysis, fewer N-insertions in productive TCRs were reported among donors in an Asian-associated ancestry cluster than the approximately 630-donor mean. The study gave a list of about 160 TCR beta chains associated with cytomegalovirus. Because the 87-base-pair reads could not distinguish some IMGT-functional V segments, including TRBV6-2 and TRBV6-3, those segments were excluded. A group of highly shared sequence variants was considered likely to be a technical artifact of the sequencing pipeline. When HLA alleles, especially DR and DQ, strongly co-occurred, attributing TCR associations to individual alleles was difficult. Immune exposure information for the cohort was limited to CMV serostatus.

Library preparation used the immunoSEQ multiplex PCR assay. The multiplex PCR relied on a mix of 60 forward primers for TCR Vbeta segments and 13 reverse primers for TCR Jbeta segments. The CDR3 region of rearranged TCR beta genes was amplified from genomic DNA by a multiplex PCR assay. Amplified TCR beta libraries were sequenced as 87-base-pair reads on the Illumina HiSeq System. In the paper's pipeline: A later analysis tallied 75 million to 95 million unique TCR beta chains across the 666 repertoires, and some 12 million of those chains were shared by two or more donors. To remove PCR and sequencing errors, raw reads were error-corrected and collapsed into unique sequences using a nearest-neighbor algorithm that merged closely related sequences. Alignment of CDR3 sequences to IMGT reference sequences was used to assign V, D and J gene segments. For a sequence to be retained, a match of at least six nucleotides was required to both a V gene segment and a J gene segment. Rearrangements were classified as productive when the CDR3 lacked stop codons and remained in frame with V and J, and all other rearrangements were classified as non-productive. CDR3 was defined by IMGT convention, running from the second conserved V-encoded cysteine to the conserved J-encoded phenylalanine. The earlier analysis of about 610 of the donors excluded sequences that lacked an unambiguous match to a single V gene segment. In an earlier analysis of roughly 600 of the donors, a V segment was called functional when productive rearrangements were above 56.7%, and segregating when the standard deviation between donors exceeded 5%. A statistical classification framework was built for diagnosing cytomegalovirus status from the catalog of TCR beta chain sequences. A later analysis assigned V and J genes by comparing TCR nucleotide sequences with IMGT/GENE-DB human TR gene sequences. A later analysis assigned CDR3 sequences and most-parsimonious VDJ recombination scenarios with the TCRdist pipeline. In a later analysis, each TCR beta chain was defined by its CDR3 amino acid sequence together with its V-gene family, and reads without a unique V-gene family were excluded. A later analysis removed several hundred highly shared, low-generation-probability nucleotide sequences to deal with suspected cross-contamination and a sequencing artifact. In a later analysis, a clonal expansion index for each public chain was calculated from normalized within-repertoire ranks of inferred template counts. In a later analysis, generation probabilities were computed using a VDJ recombination model fitted to out-of-frame rearrangements, and the results were checked against IGoR. A later analysis scored TCR-TCR, TCR-HLA and TCR-CMV co-occurrence with hypergeometric tests, applying a repertoire-size bias correction to TCR pairs. To estimate false discovery rates, a later analysis permuted the HLA or CMV assignments 20 times. In a later analysis, co-occurring TCRs were grouped using DBSCAN, with TCRdist sequence similarity added in when clustering inside HLA-allele-positive subsets. For co-occurrence clustering, repertoires with fewer than 30,000 or more than 120,000 public chains were excluded, along with five repertoires with anomalous nucleotide sharing. TCRdb obtained this table from immuneACCESS and retained in-frame rearrangements with V and J assigned. These tables miss some clones; where compared with another copy, unresolved V genes account for less than half of the shortfall, and the remainder is unexplained. Clonal size and the V and J genes are those of that table, whereas D and trimming came from the DNA. The sample contains over 80,000 clones, approximately 72% of them found a single time. 2.5% to 3.5% of the sample is held by the ten biggest clonotypes.

The V and J genes are TRBV7-2 and TRBJ2-7, and possibly TRBD2, on 6 matching bases. The receptor was derived from a female donor in good health and CMV-seropositive. Sequencing was carried out using PBMCs. The encoded CDR3 is CASSFGRAGDLEQYF. The DNA reads TGTGCCAGCAGCTTCGGCCGAGCGGGCGATCTGGAGCAGTACTTC.